This TCR beta chain was identified during a study of T cells in localized non-small cell lung cancer. Overall study results and limits: Median detection of top 100 tumor clones in adjacent lung was about 60 clones.

Germline CDR1 reads LNHNV; CDR2 reads YYDKDF (reference sequence). This CDR3 contains 14 residues. V dropped 0 bases and J dropped 2 bases, with 7 bases sitting between them. This clone occurred many times. Its antigen is still unknown. Method: immunoSEQ multiplex PCR; TCRdb's copy keeps in-frame clones and lacks some. The table has approximately 150,000 clones, around 92% seen once. The rearrangement uses TRBV15 and TRBJ1-1; D remains ambiguous. The sequence was obtained from a female donor over 55 with stage I lung adenocarcinoma. This material consisted of peripheral blood, taken before any cancer treatment. The chain's CDR3 is CATSRDLLNTEAFF. The DNA of the CDR3 is TGTGCCACCAGCAGAGACTTGCTAAACACTGAAGCTTTCTTT.